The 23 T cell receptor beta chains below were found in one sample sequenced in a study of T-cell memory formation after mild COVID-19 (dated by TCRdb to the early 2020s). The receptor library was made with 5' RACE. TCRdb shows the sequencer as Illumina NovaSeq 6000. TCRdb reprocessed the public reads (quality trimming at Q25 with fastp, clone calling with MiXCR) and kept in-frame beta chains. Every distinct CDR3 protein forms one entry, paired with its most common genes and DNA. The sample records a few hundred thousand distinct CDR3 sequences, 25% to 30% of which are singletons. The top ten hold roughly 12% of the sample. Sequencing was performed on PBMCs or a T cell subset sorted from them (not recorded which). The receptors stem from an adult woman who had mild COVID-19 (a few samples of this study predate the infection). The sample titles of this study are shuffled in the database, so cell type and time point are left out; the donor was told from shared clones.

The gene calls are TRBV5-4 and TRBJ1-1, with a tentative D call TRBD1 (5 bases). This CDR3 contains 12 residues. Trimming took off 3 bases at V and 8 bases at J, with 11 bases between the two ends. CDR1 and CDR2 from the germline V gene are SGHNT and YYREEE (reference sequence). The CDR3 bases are TGTGCCAGCAGCTACCTGGGGCAAGAAGCTTTCTTT. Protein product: CASSYLGQEAFF.

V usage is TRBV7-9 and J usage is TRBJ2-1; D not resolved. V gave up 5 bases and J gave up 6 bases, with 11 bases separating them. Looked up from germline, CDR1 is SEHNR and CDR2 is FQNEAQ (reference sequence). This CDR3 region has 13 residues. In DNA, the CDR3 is TGTGCCAGCAGCCCTGGGGAACTCAATGAGCAGTTCTTC. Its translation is CASSPGELNEQFF.

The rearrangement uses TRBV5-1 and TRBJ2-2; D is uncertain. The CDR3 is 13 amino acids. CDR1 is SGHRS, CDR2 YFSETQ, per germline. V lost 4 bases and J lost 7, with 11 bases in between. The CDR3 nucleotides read TGCGCCAGCAGCAGGGAAATTGACGGGGAGCTGTTTTTT. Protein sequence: CASSREIDGELFF.

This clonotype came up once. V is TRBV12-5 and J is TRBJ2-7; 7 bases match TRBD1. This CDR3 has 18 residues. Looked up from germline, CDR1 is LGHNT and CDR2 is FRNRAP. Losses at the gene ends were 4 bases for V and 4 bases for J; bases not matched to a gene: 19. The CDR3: CASGSPSYEGQDHYEQYF. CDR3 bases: TGTGCTAGTGGTTCCCCCTCCTACGAAGGACAGGACCATTACGAGCAGTACTTC.

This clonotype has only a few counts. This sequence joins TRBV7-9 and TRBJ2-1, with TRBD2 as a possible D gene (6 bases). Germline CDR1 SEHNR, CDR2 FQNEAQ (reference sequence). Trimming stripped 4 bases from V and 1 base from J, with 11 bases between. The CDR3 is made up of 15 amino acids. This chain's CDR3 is CASSSRLGSYNEQFF. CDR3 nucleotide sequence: TGTGCCAGCAGCTCCCGACTAGGGTCCTACAATGAGCAGTTCTTC.

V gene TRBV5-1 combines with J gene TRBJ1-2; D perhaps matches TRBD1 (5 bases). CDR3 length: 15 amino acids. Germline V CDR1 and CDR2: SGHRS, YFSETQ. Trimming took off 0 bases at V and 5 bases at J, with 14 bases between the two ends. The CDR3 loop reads CASSLGRSGAYGYTF. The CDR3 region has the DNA TGCGCCAGCAGCTTGGGACGGAGTGGGGCTTATGGCTACACCTTC.

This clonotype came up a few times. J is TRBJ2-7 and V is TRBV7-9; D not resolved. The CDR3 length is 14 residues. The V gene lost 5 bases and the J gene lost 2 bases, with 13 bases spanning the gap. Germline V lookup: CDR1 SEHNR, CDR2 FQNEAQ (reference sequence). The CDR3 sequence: CASSHSTVPYEQYF. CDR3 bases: TGTGCCAGCAGCCACTCGACGGTCCCCTACGAGCAGTACTTC. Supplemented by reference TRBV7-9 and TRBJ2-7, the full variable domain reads DTGVSQNPRHKITKRGQNVTFRCDPISEHNRLYWYRQTLGQGPEFLTYFQNEAQLEKSRLLSDRFSAERPKGSFSTLEIQRTEQGDSAMYLCASSHSTVPYEQYFGPGTRLTVT.

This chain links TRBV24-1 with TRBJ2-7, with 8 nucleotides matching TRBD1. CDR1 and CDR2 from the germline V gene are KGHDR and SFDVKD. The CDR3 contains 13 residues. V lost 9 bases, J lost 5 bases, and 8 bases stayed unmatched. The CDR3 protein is CATGLTGEDEQYF. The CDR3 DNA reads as TGTGCCACCGGCTTGACAGGGGAAGACGAGCAGTACTTC.

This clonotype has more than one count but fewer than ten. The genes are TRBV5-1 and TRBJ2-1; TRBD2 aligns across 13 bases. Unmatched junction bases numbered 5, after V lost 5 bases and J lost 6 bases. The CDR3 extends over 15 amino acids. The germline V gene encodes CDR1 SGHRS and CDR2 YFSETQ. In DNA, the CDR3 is TGCGCCAGCAGATCCGGACTAGCGGGGGCCAATGAGCAGTTCTTC. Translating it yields CASRSGLAGANEQFF.

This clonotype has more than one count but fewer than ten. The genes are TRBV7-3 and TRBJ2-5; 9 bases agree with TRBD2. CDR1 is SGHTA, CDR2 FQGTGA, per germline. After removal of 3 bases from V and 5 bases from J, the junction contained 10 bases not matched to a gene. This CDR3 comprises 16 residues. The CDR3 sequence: CASSLSGGGAGETQYF. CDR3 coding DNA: TGTGCCAGCAGCTTGTCCGGCGGGGGGGCCGGGGAGACCCAGTACTTC.

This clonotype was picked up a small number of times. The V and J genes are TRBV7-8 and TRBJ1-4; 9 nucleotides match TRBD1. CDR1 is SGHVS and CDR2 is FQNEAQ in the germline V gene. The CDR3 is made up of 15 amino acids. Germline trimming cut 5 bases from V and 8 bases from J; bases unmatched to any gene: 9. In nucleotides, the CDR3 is TGTGCCAGCAGCCCAATGGGACAGGGTTACGAAAAACTGTTTTTT. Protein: CASSPMGQGYEKLFF.

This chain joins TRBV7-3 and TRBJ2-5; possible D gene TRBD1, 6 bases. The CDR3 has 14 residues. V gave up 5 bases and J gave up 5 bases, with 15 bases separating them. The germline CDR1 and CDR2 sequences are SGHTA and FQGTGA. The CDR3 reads CASSPQQGSETQYF. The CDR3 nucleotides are TGTGCCAGCAGCCCGCAACAGGGATCCGAGACCCAGTACTTC.

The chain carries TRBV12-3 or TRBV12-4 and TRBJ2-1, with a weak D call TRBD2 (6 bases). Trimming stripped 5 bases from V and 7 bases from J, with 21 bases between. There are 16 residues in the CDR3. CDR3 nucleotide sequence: TGTGCCAGCAGTCCCACCCTCGGGGGATTGTTAAATGAGCAGTTCTTC. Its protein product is CASSPTLGGLLNEQFF.

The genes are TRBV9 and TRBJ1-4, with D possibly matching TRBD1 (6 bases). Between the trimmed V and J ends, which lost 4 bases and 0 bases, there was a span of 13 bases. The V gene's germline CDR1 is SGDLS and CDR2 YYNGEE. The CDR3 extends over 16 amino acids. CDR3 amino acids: CASSTHGQPTNEKLFF. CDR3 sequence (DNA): TGTGCCAGCAGCACTCACGGACAGCCAACTAATGAAAAACTGTTTTTT.

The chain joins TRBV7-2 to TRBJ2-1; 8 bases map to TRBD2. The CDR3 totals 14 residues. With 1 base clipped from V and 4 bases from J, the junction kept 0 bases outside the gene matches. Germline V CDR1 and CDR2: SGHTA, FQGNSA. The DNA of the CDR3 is TGTGCCAGCAGCTTAGAGCGGGGGTACAATGAGCAGTTCTTC. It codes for CASSLERGYNEQFF.

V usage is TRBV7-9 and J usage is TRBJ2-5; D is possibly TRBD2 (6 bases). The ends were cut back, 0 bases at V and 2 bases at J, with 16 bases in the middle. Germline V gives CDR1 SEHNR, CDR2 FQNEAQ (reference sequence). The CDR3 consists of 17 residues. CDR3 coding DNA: TGTGCCAGCAGCTTAGCGCAGGAGGGGAGGCGGCAAGAGACCCAGTACTTC. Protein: CASSLAQEGRRQETQYF.

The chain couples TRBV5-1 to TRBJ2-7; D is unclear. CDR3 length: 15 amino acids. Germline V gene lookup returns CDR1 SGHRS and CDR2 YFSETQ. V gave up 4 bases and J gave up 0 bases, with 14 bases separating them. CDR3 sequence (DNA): TGCGCCAGCAGCACCGGACCACAATTCTCCTACGAGCAGTACTTC. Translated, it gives CASSTGPQFSYEQYF. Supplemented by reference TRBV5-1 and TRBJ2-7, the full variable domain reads KAGVTQTPRYLIKTRGQQVTLSCSPISGHRSVSWYQQTPGQGLQFLFEYFSETQRNKGNFPGRFSGRQFSNSRSEMNVSTLELGDSALYLCASSTGPQFSYEQYFGPGTRLTVT.

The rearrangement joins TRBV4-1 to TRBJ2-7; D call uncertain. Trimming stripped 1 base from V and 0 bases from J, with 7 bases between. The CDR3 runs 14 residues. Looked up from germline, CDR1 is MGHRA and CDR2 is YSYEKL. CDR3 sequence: CASSQVDGSYEQYF. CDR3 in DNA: TGCGCCAGCAGCCAAGTTGACGGCTCCTACGAGCAGTACTTC.

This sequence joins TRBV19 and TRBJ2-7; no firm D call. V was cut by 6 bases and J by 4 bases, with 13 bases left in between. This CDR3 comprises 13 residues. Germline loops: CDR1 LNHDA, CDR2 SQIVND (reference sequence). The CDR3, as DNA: TGTGCCAGTAGCGCTGATGGGTGGTACGAGCAGTACTTC. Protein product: CASSADGWYEQYF. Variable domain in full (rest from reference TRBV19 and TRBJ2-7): DGGITQSPKYLFRKEGQNVTLSCEQNLNHDAMYWYRQDPGQGLRLIYYSQIVNDFQKGDIAEGYSVSREKKESFPLTVTSAQKNPTAFYLCASSADGWYEQYFGPGTRLTVT.

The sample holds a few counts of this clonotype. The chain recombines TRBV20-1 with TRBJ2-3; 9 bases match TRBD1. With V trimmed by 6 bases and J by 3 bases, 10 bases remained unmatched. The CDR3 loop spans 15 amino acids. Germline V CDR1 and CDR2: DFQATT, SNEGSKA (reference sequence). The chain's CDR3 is CSAIPEDRGTDTQYF. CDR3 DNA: TGCAGTGCCATCCCCGAGGACAGGGGAACAGATACGCAGTATTTT.

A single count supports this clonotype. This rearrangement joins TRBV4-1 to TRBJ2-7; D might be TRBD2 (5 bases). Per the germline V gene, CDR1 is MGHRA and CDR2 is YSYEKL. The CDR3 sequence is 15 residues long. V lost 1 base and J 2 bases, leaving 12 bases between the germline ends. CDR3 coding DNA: TGCGCCAGCAGCCAAGTTGAACTAGGGACCTACGAGCAGTACTTC. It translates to CASSQVELGTYEQYF.

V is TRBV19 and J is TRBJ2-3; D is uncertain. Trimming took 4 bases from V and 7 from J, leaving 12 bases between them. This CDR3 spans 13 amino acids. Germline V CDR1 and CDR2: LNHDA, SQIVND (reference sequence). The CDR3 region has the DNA TGTGCCAGTAGTACGGCGACAAGAAATACGCAGTATTTT. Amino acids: CASSTATRNTQYF.

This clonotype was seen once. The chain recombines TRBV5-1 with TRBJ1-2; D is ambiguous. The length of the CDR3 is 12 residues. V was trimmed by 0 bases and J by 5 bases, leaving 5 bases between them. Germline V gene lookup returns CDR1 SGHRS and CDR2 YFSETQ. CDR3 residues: CASSLDWYGYTF. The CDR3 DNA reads TGCGCCAGCAGCTTGGATTGGTATGGCTACACCTTC.